This T cell receptor beta chain was recorded in a study of PD-1 blockade in classical Hodgkin lymphoma. The wider study: Patients received nivolumab 3 mg/kg intravenously every 2 weeks.

Time point indicated: cycle 4 day 1 (C4D1), after more than 5 weeks of nivolumab. Patients all relapsed after autologous stem cell transplantation, and there was variation in brentuximab vedotin exposure. The study, taken as a whole, reports: Relative to healthy donors, newly diagnosed patients reportedly had lower baseline TCR diversity, which was reported as lower still in relapsed/refractory patients. Diversity similar to that of newly diagnosed patients was seen at baseline in complete responders.

Remarks on this clone: Its antigen is unknown.

Sequencing used immunoSEQ multiplex PCR; TCRdb keeps in-frame clones, though not all of them. This table holds 99,000 or so clones, about nine tenths found once. This CDR3 spans 12 amino acids. V was trimmed by 3 bases and J by 4 bases, leaving 6 bases between them. Germline CDR1 reads LNHDA; CDR2 reads SQIVND (reference sequence). The source is a human donor with classical Hodgkin lymphoma. V usage is TRBV19 and J usage is TRBJ1-2; D remains unclear. This sample comprised peripheral blood mononuclear cells (PBMCs), obtained before the fourth cycle of nivolumab. The CDR3 DNA reads as TGTGCCAGTAGTATCCTCGGCTATGGCTACACCTTC. The encoded protein is CASSILGYGYTF.